The clone carrying this T cell receptor (beta chain) turned up a few times. The antigen remains undetermined. This sample was taken from a study of T-cell memory formation after mild COVID-19. The germline V gene has CDR1 SGHRS and CDR2 YFSETQ. Trimming pared 5 bases from V and 0 bases from J, leaving 8 bases between. The CDR3 length is 13 residues. It was 5'RACE with constant-segment primers that produced the TCR alpha and TCR beta cDNA libraries, which carried sample barcodes and UMIs. MiXCR, run by TCRdb on the 5' RACE reads, gives a single entry per CDR3 protein. The data contain over 300,000 distinct CDR3 sequences, under 25% of them seen just once; the ten biggest clones take up over 20%. Study results and limitations: There were some responding clones in pre-infection memory, which suggested that cross-reactive memory had joined. Balance between CD4 and CD8 was seen in clones contracting day 15 to 85, and a CD4+ lean was seen in later expanders. Still unconfirmed is whether the second-wave clones peaking on day 37 recognized SARS-CoV-2.

This receptor was obtained from a man between 18 and 35 years old who had mild COVID-19 (a few samples of this study predate the infection). Cell type and time point are not known. V is TRBV5-1 and J is TRBJ1-1; D gene ambiguous. Material for sequencing was PBMCs or a T cell subset sorted from them (not recorded which). The CDR3 is CASRSSLNTEAFF. CDR3 DNA: TGCGCCAGCAGGTCCAGTTTGAACACTGAAGCTTTCTTT.